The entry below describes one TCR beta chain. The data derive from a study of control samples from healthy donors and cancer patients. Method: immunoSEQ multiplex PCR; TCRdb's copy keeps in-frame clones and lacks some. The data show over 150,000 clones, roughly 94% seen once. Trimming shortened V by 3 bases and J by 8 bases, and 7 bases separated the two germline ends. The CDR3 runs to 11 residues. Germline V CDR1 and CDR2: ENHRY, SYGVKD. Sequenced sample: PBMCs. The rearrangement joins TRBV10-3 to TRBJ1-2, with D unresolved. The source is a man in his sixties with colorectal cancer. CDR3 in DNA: TGTGCCATCAGTGACGGACGAGGCTACACCTTC. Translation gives CAISDGRGYTF.